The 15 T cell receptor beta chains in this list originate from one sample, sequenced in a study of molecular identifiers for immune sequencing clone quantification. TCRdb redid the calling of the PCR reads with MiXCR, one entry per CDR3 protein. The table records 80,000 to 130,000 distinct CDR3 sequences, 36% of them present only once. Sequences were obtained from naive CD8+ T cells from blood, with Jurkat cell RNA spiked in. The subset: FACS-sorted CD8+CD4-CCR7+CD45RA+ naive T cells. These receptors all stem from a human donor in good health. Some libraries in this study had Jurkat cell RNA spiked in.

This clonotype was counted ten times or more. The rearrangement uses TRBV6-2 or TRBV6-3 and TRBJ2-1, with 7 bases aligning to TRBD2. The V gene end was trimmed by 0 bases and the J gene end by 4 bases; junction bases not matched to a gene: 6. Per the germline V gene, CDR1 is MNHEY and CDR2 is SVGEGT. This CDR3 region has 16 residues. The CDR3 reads CASSYSKASGYNEQFF. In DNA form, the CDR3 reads TGTGCCAGCAGTTACTCGAAGGCTAGCGGATACAATGAGCAGTTCTTC.

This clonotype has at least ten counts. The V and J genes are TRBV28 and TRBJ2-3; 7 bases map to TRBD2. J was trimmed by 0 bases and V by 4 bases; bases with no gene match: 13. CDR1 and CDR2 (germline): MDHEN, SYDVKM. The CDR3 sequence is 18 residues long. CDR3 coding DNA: TGTGCCAGCAGTTCGCTTGATCTTCTAGCGGTTAGCACAGATACGCAGTATTTT. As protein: CASSSLDLLAVSTDTQYF.

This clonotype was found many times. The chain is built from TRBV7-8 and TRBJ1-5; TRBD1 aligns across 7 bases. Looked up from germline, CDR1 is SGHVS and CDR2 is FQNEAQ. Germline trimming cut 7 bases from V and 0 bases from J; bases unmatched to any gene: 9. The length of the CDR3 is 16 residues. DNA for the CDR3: TGTGCCAGCACCGGAGGGACAGCTTATAGCAATCAGCCCCAGCATTTT. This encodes CASTGGTAYSNQPQHF. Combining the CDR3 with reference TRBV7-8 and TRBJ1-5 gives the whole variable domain GAGVSQSPRYKVAKRGQDVALRCDPISGHVSLFWYQQALGQGPEFLTYFQNEAQLDKSGLPSDRFFAERPEGSVSTLKIQRTQQEDSAVYLCASTGGTAYSNQPQHFGDGTRLSIL.

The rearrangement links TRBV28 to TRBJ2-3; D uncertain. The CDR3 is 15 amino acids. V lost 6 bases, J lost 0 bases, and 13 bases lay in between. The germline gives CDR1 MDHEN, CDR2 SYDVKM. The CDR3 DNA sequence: TGTGCCAGCAGACCATATACGGATAGCACAGATACGCAGTATTTT. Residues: CASRPYTDSTDTQYF.

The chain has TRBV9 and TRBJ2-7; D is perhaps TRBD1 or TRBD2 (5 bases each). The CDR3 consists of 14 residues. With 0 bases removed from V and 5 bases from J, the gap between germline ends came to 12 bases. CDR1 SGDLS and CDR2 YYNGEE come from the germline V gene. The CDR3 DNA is TGTGCCAGCAGCGTAGACGGGGCCAGCGACGAGCAGTACTTC. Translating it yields CASSVDGASDEQYF.

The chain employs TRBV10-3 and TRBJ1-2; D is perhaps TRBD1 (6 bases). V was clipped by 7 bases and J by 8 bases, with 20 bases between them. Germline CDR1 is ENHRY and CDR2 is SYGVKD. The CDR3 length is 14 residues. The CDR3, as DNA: TGTGCCATCACCACCGACAGGCGGTCTGAAGGCTACACCTTC. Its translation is CAITTDRRSEGYTF.

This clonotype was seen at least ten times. CDR3 sequence reads: CASSLLPTGTPDTQYF. In nucleotides, the CDR3 is TGTGCCAGCAGCTTATTACCGACAGGGACGCCAGATACGCAGTATTTT. The chain uses TRBV5-6 and TRBJ2-3; 7 nucleotides agree with TRBD1. Per the germline V gene, CDR1 is SGHDT and CDR2 is YYEEEE. V was pared by 2 bases and J by 4 bases, with 10 bases of the junction left unmatched. The CDR3 runs 16 residues.

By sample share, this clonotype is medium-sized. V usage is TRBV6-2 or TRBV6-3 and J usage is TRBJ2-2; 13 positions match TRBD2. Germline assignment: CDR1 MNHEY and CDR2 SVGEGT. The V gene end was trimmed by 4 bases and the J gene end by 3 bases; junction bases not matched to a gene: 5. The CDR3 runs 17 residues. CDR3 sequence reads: CASSSPGLAGYTGELFF. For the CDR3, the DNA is TGTGCCAGCAGTTCTCCGGGACTAGCGGGATACACCGGGGAGCTGTTTTTT.

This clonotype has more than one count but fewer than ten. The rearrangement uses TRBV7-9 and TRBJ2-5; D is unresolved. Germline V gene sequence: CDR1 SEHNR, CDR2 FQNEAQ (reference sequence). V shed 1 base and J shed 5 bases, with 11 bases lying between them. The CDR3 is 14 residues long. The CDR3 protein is CASSLVGYWETQYF. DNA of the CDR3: TGTGCCAGCAGCTTAGTCGGGTATTGGGAGACCCAGTACTTC.

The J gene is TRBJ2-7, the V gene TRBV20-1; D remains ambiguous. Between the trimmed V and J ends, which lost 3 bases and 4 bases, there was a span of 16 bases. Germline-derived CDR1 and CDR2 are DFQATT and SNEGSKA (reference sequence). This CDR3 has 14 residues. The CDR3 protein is CSASEDQLIYEQYF. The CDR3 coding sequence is TGCAGTGCTAGCGAGGACCAGTTAATTTACGAGCAGTACTTC.

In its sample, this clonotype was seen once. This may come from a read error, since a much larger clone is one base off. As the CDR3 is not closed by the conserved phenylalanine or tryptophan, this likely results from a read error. The CDR3 reads CASSLYEAKNIQYL. The CDR3 bases are TGTGCCAGCAGCTTATACGAGGCCAAAAACATTCAGTACCTC. The V gene is TRBV13, the J gene TRBJ2-4; D gene unclear. The CDR3 totals 14 residues. Trimming shortened V by 2 bases and J by 1 base, and 6 bases separated the two germline ends. CDR1 PRHDT and CDR2 FYEKMQ come from the germline V gene (reference sequence).

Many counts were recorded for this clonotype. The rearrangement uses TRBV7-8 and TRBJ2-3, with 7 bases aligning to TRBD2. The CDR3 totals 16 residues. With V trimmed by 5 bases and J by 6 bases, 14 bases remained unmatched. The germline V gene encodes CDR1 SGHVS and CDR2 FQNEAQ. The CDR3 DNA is TGTGCCAGCAGCGAAACGGCAGCGGGGTACGTCGATACGCAGTATTTT. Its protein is CASSETAAGYVDTQYF.

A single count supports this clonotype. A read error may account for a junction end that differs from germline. CDR3 sequence: CSSSARTELIF. The CDR3 DNA is TGTTCCAGCAGCGCCAGAACGGAGCTGATTTTT. This chain connects TRBV7-9 to TRBJ2-2; no clear D gene. The CDR3 is 11 residues long. Germline values: CDR1 SEHNR, CDR2 FQNEAQ (reference sequence).

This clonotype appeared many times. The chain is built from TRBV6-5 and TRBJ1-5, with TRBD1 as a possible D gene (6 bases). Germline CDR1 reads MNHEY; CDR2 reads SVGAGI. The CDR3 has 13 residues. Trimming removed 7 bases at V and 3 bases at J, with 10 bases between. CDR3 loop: CASTQGLNQPQHF. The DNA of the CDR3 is TGTGCCAGCACCCAGGGGCTCAATCAGCCCCAGCATTTT.

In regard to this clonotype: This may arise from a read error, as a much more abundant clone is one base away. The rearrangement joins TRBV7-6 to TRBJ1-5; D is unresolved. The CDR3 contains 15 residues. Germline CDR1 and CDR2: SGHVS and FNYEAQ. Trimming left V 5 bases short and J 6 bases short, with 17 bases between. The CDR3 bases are TGTGCCAGCAGCCCGGTGGGGTGGCGGATTCAGCCCCAGCATTTT. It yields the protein CASSPVGWRIQPQHF.